This T cell receptor beta chain was identified in a study of OX40 agonist ivuxolimab in advanced cancers. Assay used: immunoSEQ multiplex PCR; TCRdb lists only in-frame clones, some missing. The sample includes roughly 50,000 clones, approximately 86% seen only once; the top ten take approximately 2%. V gave up 7 bases and J gave up 9 bases, with 13 bases separating them. CDR3 size: 12 residues. CDR1 is SNHLY and CDR2 is FYNNEI in the germline V gene. The chain combines TRBV2 with TRBJ2-1; D call uncertain. The clonotype originates from an adult with an advanced solid tumor such as melanoma, head and neck, liver or kidney cancer. The specimen comprised CD4+ or CD8+ T cells sorted from blood, sampled in a trial of the OX40 agonist ivuxolimab. CDR3 residues: CASTLERSEQFF. The DNA of the CDR3 is TGTGCCAGCACTCTAGAGAGGAGTGAGCAGTTCTTC.